These 17 T cell receptor beta chains originate from one sample sequenced in a study of T cell responses to AZD1222 COVID-19 vaccine (dated by TCRdb to about 2021). Sample time point, as interpreted from the label and publication: about 28 days (+/-7) after the second vaccine dose. Receptors were amplified or captured by the immunoSEQ multiplex PCR assay. This immuneACCESS table, as held by TCRdb, lists in-frame sequences with V and J called but not all clones. Of the missing ones, under half trace to an unresolved V gene in checked studies; the others have no known cause. The sample has some 74,000 clones on record, roughly 88% of them singletons. The top ten constitute approximately 1.4% of the sample. The sequences come from peripheral blood, collected 28 days after the second AZD1222 dose. These receptors were taken from an adult who received the AZD1222 COVID-19 vaccine.

This sequence joins TRBV6-5 and TRBJ2-3, with D possibly matching TRBD2 (6 bases). The germline V gene encodes CDR1 MNHEY and CDR2 SVGAGI. The CDR3 has 14 residues. DNA for the CDR3: TGTCCCAATGGGACGGGACTTGGCACAGATACGCAGTATTTT. Translation: CPNGTGLGTDTQYF.

This rearrangement joins TRBV9 to TRBJ1-5, with 9 bases identical to TRBD1. V lost 4 bases and J lost 2; bases outside the gene matches: 4. Per germline, CDR1 SGDLS and CDR2 YYNGEE. The CDR3 contains 15 residues. CDR3: CASSQGQGGNQPQHF. CDR3 DNA: TGTGCCAGCAGCCAGGGACAGGGTGGCAATCAGCCCCAGCATTTT. The complete variable domain, with remaining parts taken from reference TRBV9 and TRBJ1-5, reads DSGVTQTPKHLITATGQRVTLRCSPRSGDLSVYWYQQSLDQGLQFLIQYYNGEERAKGNILERFSAQQFPDLHSELNLSSLELGDSALYFCASSQGQGGNQPQHFGDGTRLSIL.

V is TRBV11-2 and J is TRBJ2-7; 7 nucleotides agree with TRBD1. V trimming: 5 bases; J trimming: 3 bases; junction bases outside the gene matches: 16. CDR3 length: 17 residues. Germline values: CDR1 SGHAT, CDR2 FQNNGV. CDR3 sequence reads: CASSRERTGSNFYEQYF. The CDR3 DNA reads TGTGCCAGCAGCCGCGAAAGGACAGGCTCTAATTTCTACGAGCAGTACTTC.

The chain joins TRBV27 to TRBJ2-7, with D possibly matching TRBD1 (5 bases). CDR1 and CDR2 (germline): MNHEY, SMNVEV (reference sequence). With 3 bases removed from V and 5 bases from J, the gap between germline ends came to 11 bases. The CDR3 covers 13 residues. The CDR3 is CASSLGQGDEQYF. CDR3 coding DNA: TGTGCCAGCAGTTTGGGGCAGGGTGACGAGCAGTACTTC.

J is TRBJ2-7 and V is TRBV5-6, with 9 bases that match TRBD1. CDR3 length: 15 amino acids. The junction had 5 bases not matched to a gene; V was cut back by 1 base and J by 3 bases. Looked up from germline, CDR1 is SGHDT and CDR2 is YYEEEE. The CDR3 spells CASSLRGQGYYEQYF. The CDR3 DNA reads TGTGCCAGCAGCTTGAGGGGACAGGGCTACTACGAGCAGTACTTC.

The chain uses TRBV18 and TRBJ1-5; D ambiguous. V lost 0 bases, J lost 0 bases, and 12 bases lay in between. The V gene's germline CDR1 is KGHSH and CDR2 LQKENI. The CDR3 consists of 17 residues. The CDR3 protein is CASSPPAREYSNQPQHF. In DNA, the CDR3 is TGTGCCAGCTCACCACCGGCCCGGGAATATAGCAATCAGCCCCAGCATTTT.

The chain uses TRBV3-1 (or the pseudogene TRBV3-2) and TRBJ2-1, with a possible D match to TRBD2 (7 bases). The CDR3 totals 14 residues. In germline, CDR1 is LGHDT, CDR2 YNNKEL (reference sequence). Trimming pared 2 bases from V and 8 bases from J, leaving 13 bases between. The CDR3 region has the DNA TGTGCCAGCAGCCAATGGGAGGGGGTCTATGAGCAGTTCTTC. Protein: CASSQWEGVYEQFF.

This clone occurred a few times. This rearrangement joins TRBV5-1 to TRBJ1-6, with TRBD1 identical over 8 bases. Trimming removed 0 bases from V and 10 bases from J; junction bases left unmatched: 6. The CDR3 contains 15 residues. Germline values: CDR1 SGHRS, CDR2 YFSETQ. The CDR3: CASSLGQGASSPLHF. The CDR3 coding sequence is TGCGCCAGCAGCTTGGGGCAGGGGGCTTCGTCACCCCTCCACTTT.

This chain links TRBV27 with TRBJ1-6, with TRBD1 matching 7 bases. Looked up from germline, CDR1 is MNHEY and CDR2 is SMNVEV (reference sequence). This CDR3 comprises 14 residues. The V and J ends lost 3 bases and 5 bases, in that order; junction bases with no gene match: 1. The CDR3 sequence: CASSFGTDNSPLHF. CDR3 bases: TGTGCCAGCAGTTTTGGGACAGATAATTCACCCCTCCACTTT.

V gene TRBV9 combines with J gene TRBJ2-7, with 11 positions matching TRBD2. V shed 0 bases and J 0 bases; nucleotides not matched to a gene: 2. This CDR3 comprises 16 residues. Per germline, CDR1 SGDLS and CDR2 YYNGEE. CDR3 sequence: CASSVATSGASYEQYF. Here the CDR3 DNA reads TGTGCCAGCAGCGTAGCGACTAGCGGGGCCTCCTACGAGCAGTACTTC.

The V gene is TRBV6-5, the J gene TRBJ1-2, with no clear D. CDR1 is MNHEY and CDR2 is SVGAGI in the germline V gene. Trimming took off 6 bases at V and 0 bases at J, with 11 bases between the two ends. This CDR3 region has 14 residues. The CDR3 sequence: CASSLGLANYGYTF. Written as DNA, the CDR3 is TGTGCCAGCAGCTTAGGACTGGCTAACTATGGCTACACCTTC.

The V call is TRBV28, the J call TRBJ1-5, with D perhaps matching TRBD1 (6 bases). The V end was cut by 3 bases, the J end by 3 bases, with 12 bases between. The germline CDR1 and CDR2 sequences are MDHEN and SYDVKM. The CDR3 totals 15 residues. Here the CDR3 reads CASSLAGAYNQPQHF. The CDR3 DNA reads TGTGCCAGCAGTTTGGCGGGGGCGTACAATCAGCCCCAGCATTTT.

For the CDR3, the DNA is TGTGCCAGCAGTAAACAAACGGGATCCGGAGAAGGGACCTACGAGCAGTACTTC. Translation gives CASSKQTGSGEGTYEQYF. The V call is TRBV7-9, the J call TRBJ2-7; maybe TRBD2 (5 bases). The CDR3 is 18 residues long. V lost 6 bases and J lost 2, with 26 bases in between. The germline V gene has CDR1 SEHNR and CDR2 FQNEAQ (reference sequence).

This clone was seen a single time. V and J are TRBV10-3 and TRBJ1-4; tentative D call: TRBD1 (6 bases). The CDR3 loop spans 16 amino acids. CDR1 and CDR2 (germline): ENHRY, SYGVKD. Trimming took off 0 bases at V and 3 bases at J, with 11 bases between the two ends. CDR3 amino acids: CAISESQGRANEKLFF. CDR3 nucleotide sequence: TGTGCCATCAGTGAGTCACAGGGAAGGGCTAATGAAAAACTGTTTTTT.

The count of this clone is one. The rearrangement links TRBV6-1 to TRBJ1-5, with 12 nucleotides matching TRBD1. V shed 4 bases, J shed 5 bases, and the junction held 6 bases outside the gene matches. Germline CDR1 and CDR2: MNHNS and SASEGT. The CDR3 is made up of 16 amino acids. CDR3 sequence reads: CASSGRDRGLHQPQHF. CDR3 bases: TGTGCCAGCAGTGGGCGGGACAGGGGGCTTCATCAGCCCCAGCATTTT.

The chain combines TRBV3-1 (or the pseudogene TRBV3-2) with TRBJ1-5, with 7 bases that match TRBD1. V shed 4 bases, J shed 2 bases, and the junction held 2 bases outside the gene matches. Germline V gives CDR1 LGHDT, CDR2 YNNKEL (reference sequence). This CDR3 region has 14 residues. Here the CDR3 DNA reads TGTGCCAGCAGCCGCACAGGGGGCAATCAGCCCCAGCATTTT. This gives the protein CASSRTGGNQPQHF.

J is TRBJ1-5 and V is TRBV10-3; 9 nucleotides match TRBD1. The CDR3 covers 15 residues. Germline lookup yields CDR1 ENHRY and CDR2 SYGVKD. The junction had 4 bases not matched to a gene; V was cut back by 3 bases and J by 4 bases. The CDR3 nucleotides are TGTGCCATCAGTGAAAAGGGGACAGGGAATCAGCCCCAGCATTTT. This translates into CAISEKGTGNQPQHF.